Described below is a single TCR beta chain sequence and its context. What it binds is not known. These data belong to a study of human T cells and chemical hapten exposure. Study overall: An area of 2 cm by more than 1.5 cm on upper inner arm skin received 2% DPC for sensitization. Regarding the study as a whole: As the donors had alopecia, their immune response may differ from healthy people's.

TCRdb redid the calling of the RACE reads with MiXCR, one entry per CDR3 protein. The data show around 92,000 distinct CDR3 sequences, with 9.5% to 14% seen just once and under 4% held by the top ten. This sample's time point: pre-sensitization, week 0. Noted treatment: therapeutic diphenylcyclopropenone sensitization with weekly scalp DPC. The clonotype comes from an older woman with alopecia areata. Some clones in this sample may be carry-over from other donors' samples. This material consisted of whole blood, taken in connection with sensitization to the hapten diphenylcyclopropenone (DPC).

The CDR3 spells CAWRGPYSYNEQFF. CDR3 coding DNA: TGTGCCTGGCGAGGACCGTACTCCTACAATGAGCAGTTCTTC. The chain carries TRBV30 and TRBJ2-1; D is uncertain. This CDR3 is built from 14 residues. Germline CDR1 reads GTSNPN; CDR2 reads SVGIG (reference sequence). V shed 5 bases and J shed 0 bases, with 11 bases lying between them.